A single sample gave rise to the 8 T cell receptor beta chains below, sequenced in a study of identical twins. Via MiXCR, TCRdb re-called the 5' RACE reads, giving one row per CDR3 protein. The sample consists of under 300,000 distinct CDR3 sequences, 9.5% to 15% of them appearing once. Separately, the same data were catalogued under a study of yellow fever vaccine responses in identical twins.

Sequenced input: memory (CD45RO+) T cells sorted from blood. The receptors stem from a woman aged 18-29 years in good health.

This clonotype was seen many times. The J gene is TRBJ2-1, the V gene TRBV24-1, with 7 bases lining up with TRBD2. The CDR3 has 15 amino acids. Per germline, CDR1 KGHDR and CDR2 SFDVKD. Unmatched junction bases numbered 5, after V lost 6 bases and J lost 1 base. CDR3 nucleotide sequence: TGTGCCACCAGTCGGAAGGGAGGGTCCTACAATGAGCAGTTCTTC. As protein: CATSRKGGSYNEQFF.

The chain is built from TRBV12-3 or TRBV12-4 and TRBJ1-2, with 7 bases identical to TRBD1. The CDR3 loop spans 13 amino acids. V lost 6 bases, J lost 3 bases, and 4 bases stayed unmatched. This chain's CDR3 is CASSTGEYYGYTF. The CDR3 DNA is TGTGCCAGCAGCACAGGGGAATACTATGGCTACACCTTC.

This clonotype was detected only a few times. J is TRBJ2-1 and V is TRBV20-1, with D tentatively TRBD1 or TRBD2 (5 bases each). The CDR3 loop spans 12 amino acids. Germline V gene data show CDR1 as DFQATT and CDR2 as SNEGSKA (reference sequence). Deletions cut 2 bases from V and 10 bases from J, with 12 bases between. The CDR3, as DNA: TGCAGTGCTAGACCCACCGGGACGGAGCAGTTCTTC. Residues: CSARPTGTEQFF.

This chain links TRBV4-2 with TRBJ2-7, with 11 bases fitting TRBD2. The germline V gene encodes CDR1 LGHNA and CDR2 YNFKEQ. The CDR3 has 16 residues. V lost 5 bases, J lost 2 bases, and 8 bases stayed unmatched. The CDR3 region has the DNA TGTGCCAGCAGCGACGTAGCGGGAGGGAACACCTACGAGCAGTACTTC. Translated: CASSDVAGGNTYEQYF.

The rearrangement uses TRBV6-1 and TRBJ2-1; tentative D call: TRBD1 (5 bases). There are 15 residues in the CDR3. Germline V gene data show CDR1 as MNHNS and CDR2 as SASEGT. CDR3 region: CAISKGLGLNNEQFF. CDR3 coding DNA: TGTGCTATCAGCAAGGGATTGGGGCTAAACAATGAGCAGTTCTTC.

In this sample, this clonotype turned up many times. The CDR3 region is CASSQARGEQFF. The CDR3 coding sequence is TGTGCCAGCAGCCAGGCGAGGGGTGAGCAGTTCTTC. The V and J genes are TRBV12-3 or TRBV12-4 and TRBJ2-1; D could derive from TRBD1 or TRBD2 (5 bases each). Trimming pared 6 bases from V and 9 bases from J, leaving 12 bases between. CDR3 length equals 12 residues.

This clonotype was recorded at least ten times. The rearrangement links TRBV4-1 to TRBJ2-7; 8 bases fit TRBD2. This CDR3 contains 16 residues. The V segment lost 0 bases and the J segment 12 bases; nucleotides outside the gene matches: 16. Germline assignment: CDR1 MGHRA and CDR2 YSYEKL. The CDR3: CASSQDAREAFFPTYF. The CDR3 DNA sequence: TGCGCCAGCAGCCAAGACGCGCGGGAGGCCTTCTTTCCTACGTACTTC.

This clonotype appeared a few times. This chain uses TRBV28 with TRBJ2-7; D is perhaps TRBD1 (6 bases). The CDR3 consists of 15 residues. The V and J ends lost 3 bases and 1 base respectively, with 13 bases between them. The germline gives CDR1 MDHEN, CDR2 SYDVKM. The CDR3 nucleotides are TGTGCCAGCAGTTTGGCAGGGGCTGGGTCCTACGAGCAGTACTTC. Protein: CASSLAGAGSYEQYF.